Listed here are 16 T cell receptor beta chains from one sample, sequenced in a study of OX40 agonist ivuxolimab in advanced cancers. Libraries were prepared by immunoSEQ multiplex PCR; TCRdb keeps only in-frame clonotypes and omits some of them. The data contain approximately 35,000 clones, approximately 89% of them singletons. Source: CD4+ or CD8+ T cells sorted from blood, taken in a trial of the OX40 agonist ivuxolimab. The receptors here all came from an adult with an advanced solid tumor such as melanoma, head and neck, liver or kidney cancer.

V usage is TRBV11-2 and J usage is TRBJ2-6; no reliable D call. CDR1 SGHAT and CDR2 FQNNGV come from the germline V gene. V dropped 2 bases and J dropped 2 bases, with 4 bases sitting between them. This CDR3 is 14 amino acids long. The CDR3 DNA sequence: TGTGCCAGCAGCTTACTAACTGGGGCCAACGTCCTGACTTTC. It encodes CASSLLTGANVLTF.

The rearrangement uses TRBV27 and TRBJ1-6; the D gene is possibly TRBD1 (6 bases). Germline assignment: CDR1 MNHEY and CDR2 SMNVEV (reference sequence). V dropped 6 bases and J dropped 4 bases, with 16 bases sitting between them. This CDR3 is 16 amino acids long. The CDR3 coding sequence is TGTGCCAGCAGACTAACCGGGACACCTTATAATTCACCCCTCCACTTT. As protein: CASRLTGTPYNSPLHF.

The chain couples TRBV11-2 to TRBJ2-7; D might be TRBD1 or TRBD2, each matching 6 bases. The CDR3 contains 15 residues. Trimming removed 1 base from V and 1 base from J, with 11 bases in between. Per germline, CDR1 SGHAT and CDR2 FQNNGV. This CDR3 is CASSLGRGTSYEQYF. CDR3 coding DNA: TGTGCCAGCAGCTTAGGGAGGGGGACTTCCTACGAGCAGTACTTC.

The rearrangement links TRBV9 to TRBJ2-2; D call uncertain. This CDR3 has 12 amino acids. CDR1 is SGDLS and CDR2 is YYNGEE in the germline V gene. V was pared by 7 bases and J by 3 bases, with 7 bases between. This CDR3 reads CASGPYTGELFF. The CDR3 DNA reads as TGTGCCAGCGGTCCGTACACCGGGGAGCTGTTTTTT. Supplemented by reference TRBV9 and TRBJ2-2, the full variable domain reads DSGVTQTPKHLITATGQRVTLRCSPRSGDLSVYWYQQSLDQGLQFLIQYYNGEERAKGNILERFSAQQFPDLHSELNLSSLELGDSALYFCASGPYTGELFFGEGSRLTVL.

This rearrangement joins TRBV5-1 to TRBJ2-7, with 7 positions matching TRBD1. CDR1 and CDR2 (germline): SGHRS, YFSETQ. Germline trimming cut 3 bases from V and 3 bases from J; bases unmatched to any gene: 9. The CDR3 has 15 amino acids. CDR3: CASSSPGQEYYEQYF. In DNA form, the CDR3 reads TGCGCCAGCAGCTCACCCGGACAGGAGTACTACGAGCAGTACTTC.

The chain recombines TRBV30 with TRBJ2-1, with TRBD2 matching over 8 bases. This CDR3 region has 13 residues. Looked up from germline, CDR1 is GTSNPN and CDR2 is SVGIG (reference sequence). J lost 3 bases, V lost 7 bases, and 5 bases had no gene match. The CDR3 DNA sequence: TGTGCCTTACTAGCGGATAACTACAATGAGCAGTTCTTC. It yields the protein CALLADNYNEQFF.

The genes are TRBV19 and TRBJ1-2; possible D gene TRBD1, 5 bases. The germline V gene encodes CDR1 LNHDA and CDR2 SQIVND (reference sequence). The length of the CDR3 is 13 residues. The germline V and J ends were trimmed by 5 bases and 6 bases, with 13 bases remaining between them. DNA of the CDR3: TGTGCCAGTAGTGTAGGGGTTTTGGATGGCTACACCTTC. Protein product: CASSVGVLDGYTF. The full variable domain, in which reference TRBV19 and TRBJ1-2 provide the parts outside the CDR3, is DGGITQSPKYLFRKEGQNVTLSCEQNLNHDAMYWYRQDPGQGLRLIYYSQIVNDFQKGDIAEGYSVSREKKESFPLTVTSAQKNPTAFYLCASSVGVLDGYTFGSGTRLTVV.

CDR3 loop: CASSSTTRIVTGELFF. CDR3 DNA: TGTGCCAGCAGCTCAACTACACGAATCGTAACCGGGGAGCTGTTTTTT. The chain recombines TRBV7-9 with TRBJ2-2; D remains ambiguous. The CDR3 has 16 residues. Germline V lookup: CDR1 SEHNR, CDR2 FQNEAQ (reference sequence). Trimming left V 4 bases short and J 5 bases short, with 17 bases between. Full variable domain (rest looked up from reference TRBV7-9 and TRBJ2-2): DTGVSQNPRHKITKRGQNVTFRCDPISEHNRLYWYRQTLGQGPEFLTYFQNEAQLEKSRLLSDRFSAERPKGSFSTLEIQRTEQGDSAMYLCASSSTTRIVTGELFFGEGSRLTVL.

The chain recombines TRBV19 with TRBJ2-7, with TRBD1 as a possible D gene (7 bases). V was pared by 2 bases and J by 4 bases, with 18 bases between. The CDR3 spans 16 residues. The germline CDR1 and CDR2 sequences are LNHDA and SQIVND (reference sequence). CDR3 coding DNA: TGTGCCAGTAGTATATTGGCGGGACAGTTGGTTTACGAGCAGTACTTC. This sequence encodes CASSILAGQLVYEQYF.

CDR3 DNA sequence: TGCAGCGCCGATGAGGGTGAGCAGTTCTTC. This translates into CSADEGEQFF. J is TRBJ2-1 and V is TRBV29-1; TRBD2 is a possible D gene (5 bases). Germline V gene data show CDR1 as SQVTM and CDR2 as ANQGSEA. Trimming left V 7 bases short and J 9 bases short, with 10 bases between. The CDR3 is made up of 10 amino acids.

V gene TRBV29-1 combines with J gene TRBJ2-3; D might be TRBD1 or TRBD2, each matching 6 bases. V was shortened by 4 bases and J by 2 bases, with 16 bases between the two germline ends. CDR3 length equals 15 residues. CDR1 is SQVTM, CDR2 ANQGSEA, per germline. CDR3: CSVGLLEGDTDTQYF. The CDR3, as DNA: TGCAGCGTTGGTTTGTTGGAGGGGGACACAGATACGCAGTATTTT.

The chain has TRBV19 and TRBJ2-5; tentative D call: TRBD1 (5 bases). Near its end, the DNA agrees better with TRBJ2-7, so the J call may be wrong. This CDR3 contains 13 residues. Germline CDR1 LNHDA, CDR2 SQIVND (reference sequence). The CDR3 DNA is TGTGCCAGTAGTTACCCAGGGTCCTACGAGCAGTACTTC. Translation: CASSYPGSYEQYF.

The chain is built from TRBV18 and TRBJ2-3; tentative D call: TRBD2 (6 bases). Germline loops: CDR1 KGHSH, CDR2 LQKENI. The CDR3 runs 14 residues. V was cut by 8 bases and J by 4 bases, with 16 bases left in between. The CDR3 DNA sequence: TGTGCCAGCACTGGGGGGACTCCCGCAGATACGCAGTATTTT. It codes for CASTGGTPADTQYF.

The rearrangement uses TRBV5-1 and TRBJ1-2; 12 bases are shared with TRBD1. The V and J ends lost 3 bases and 8 bases, in that order; junction bases with no gene match: 8. Germline V gives CDR1 SGHRS, CDR2 YFSETQ. This CDR3 is 15 amino acids long. The CDR3 spells CASSSSGQGATGYTF. The CDR3 DNA reads TGCGCCAGCAGCTCCTCGGGACAGGGGGCAACGGGCTACACCTTC.

The rearrangement links TRBV6-5 to TRBJ1-1; no clear D. Trimming stripped 6 bases from V and 0 bases from J, with 8 bases between. The CDR3 extends over 13 amino acids. CDR1 and CDR2 (germline): MNHEY, SVGAGI. This CDR3 reads CASSDGMNTEAFF. Written as DNA, the CDR3 is TGTGCCAGCAGCGACGGCATGAACACTGAAGCTTTCTTT.

The chain couples TRBV5-6 to TRBJ2-6; D is ambiguous. The length of the CDR3 is 17 residues. The V and J ends lost 7 bases and 5 bases respectively, with 22 bases between them. Germline assignment: CDR1 SGHDT and CDR2 YYEEEE. CDR3 DNA: TGTGCCAGCGAGTATCACAATAGTCAAAGTCGGGCCAACGTCCTGACTTTC. This sequence encodes CASEYHNSQSRANVLTF.